Listed below are T cell receptor beta chains from one sample, sequenced in a study of immune cell composition in non-small cell lung cancer. Profiled with immunoSEQ multiplex PCR; TCRdb holds only in-frame clones, not every one. The sample holds roughly 14,000 clones, about 84% seen once. Sample: lung tumor tissue. The receptor set was obtained from a human donor with non-small cell lung cancer. The CDR3 runs from the conserved cysteine through the conserved F or W.

J,V,length,CDR3
TRBJ2-1,TRBV7-3,18,CASSLTSLGKGSYNEQFF
TRBJ2-1,TRBV29-1,13,CSHLTGSYNEQFF
TRBJ2-2,TRBV19,16,CASSMASGRYTGELFF
TRBJ2-3,TRBV25-1,15,CASSSQGALTDTQYF
TRBJ2-1,TRBV5-5,16,CASSLTGLDLYNEQFF
TRBJ2-1,TRBV7-6,17,CASSPGLSGKSYNEQFF
TRBJ2-7,TRBV6-4,15,CASSDESPNRYEQYF
TRBJ2-4,TRBV5-1,16,CASSWVAGEGGNIQYF
TRBJ2-5,TRBV5-6,14,CASSLGLGTETQYF
TRBJ2-5,TRBV27,14,CASSLWGAKETQYF
TRBJ2-1,TRBV19,15,CASSRPAISYNEQFF
TRBJ2-6,TRBV19,13,CASGTTGANVLTF
TRBJ2-4,TRBV18,14,CASSPTWDTDIQYF
TRBJ2-2,TRBV5-1,13,CASSEGNTGELFF
TRBJ2-7,TRBV5-1,14,CASSLTGSVGEQYF
TRBJ2-3,TRBV12-5,16,CASGLRIRSGTDTQYF
TRBJ2-3,TRBV7-9,14,CASSLGRGTDTQYF
TRBJ2-7,TRBV5-5,15,CASSRGQGQTYEQYF
TRBJ2-7,TRBV18,13,CASSRAASYEQYF
TRBJ2-2,TRBV11-1,17,CASREGLREANTGELFF
TRBJ2-1,TRBV28,19,CASSLAPPGGAGEGREQFF
TRBJ2-3,TRBV28,17,CASSSNPGLGRTDTQYF
TRBJ2-7,TRBV27,16,CASSWGWTAATYEQYF
TRBJ2-3,TRBV6-1,15,CASSEVAGEADTQYF
TRBJ1-5,TRBV6-6,14,CASTEGRRGQPQHF
TRBJ2-1,TRBV7-2,16,CASSLARGGSYNEQFF
TRBJ2-7,TRBV7-2,13,CASTRRGTYEQYF
TRBJ2-1,TRBV19,19,CASSIEGGIPLLSYNEQFF
TRBJ2-5,TRBV14,18,CASSIGLAGGWYQETQYF
TRBJ2-1,TRBV2,15,CASSKGTSGYNEQFF